The next 27 T cell receptor beta chains were all read from a single sample in a study. TCRdb passed the RT-PCR reads through MiXCR, listing each CDR3 protein once. Among more than 600,000 distinct CDR3 sequences, approximately 15% were seen once, and the ten largest hold 3.6%. Sequencing was performed on memory CD4+ T cells from blood. The receptors originated from a female donor in good health, serving as a healthy control.

This clonotype has a handful of counts. V usage is TRBV5-4 and J usage is TRBJ2-1; tentatively, D is TRBD2 (6 bases). This CDR3 has 15 amino acids. CDR1 and CDR2 from the germline V gene are SGHNT and YYREEE (reference sequence). V was pared by 4 bases and J by 9 bases, with 20 bases between. CDR3 residues: CASSEFAREVAEQFF. In DNA, the CDR3 is TGTGCCAGCAGCGAGTTTGCGCGGGAAGTGGCTGAGCAGTTCTTC.

The chain links TRBV18 to TRBJ2-2; a possible D gene is TRBD1 (6 bases). Germline V gives CDR1 KGHSH, CDR2 LQKENI. Trimming shortened V by 0 bases and J by 1 base, and 12 bases separated the two germline ends. This CDR3 is 17 amino acids long. The CDR3 nucleotides are TGTGCCAGCTCACCACCGCAGGGGACGGAGAACACCGGGGAGCTGTTTTTT. Translated: CASSPPQGTENTGELFF. The entire variable domain, with the rest obtained from reference TRBV18 and TRBJ2-2, is as follows: NAGVMQNPRHLVRRRGQEARLRCSPMKGHSHVYWYRQLPEEGLKFMVYLQKENIIDESGMPKERFSAEFPKEGPSILRIQQVVRGDSAAYFCASSPPQGTENTGELFFGEGSRLTVL.

This clonotype was picked up many times. The chain combines TRBV10-2 with TRBJ2-6, with TRBD1 as a possible D gene (5 bases). The CDR3 is 14 residues long. V was cut by 7 bases and J by 1 base, with 8 bases left in between. CDR1 WSHSY and CDR2 SAAADI come from the germline V gene. Written as DNA, the CDR3 is TGCGCCAGCAACCAGGGTTCTGGGGCCAACGTCCTGACTTTC. Amino acid sequence: CASNQGSGANVLTF.

The gene calls are TRBV29-1 and TRBJ1-2; D remains ambiguous. This CDR3 has 10 amino acids. Germline assignment: CDR1 SQVTM and CDR2 ANQGSEA. Trimming removed 7 bases from V and 6 bases from J, with 9 bases in between. The CDR3: CSAGLDGYTF. The CDR3 DNA follows: TGCAGCGCTGGGTTGGATGGCTACACCTTC.

This clonotype was observed many times. This chain links TRBV6-4 with TRBJ2-3; D remains ambiguous. The CDR3 is 15 residues long. The germline CDR1 and CDR2 sequences are MRHNA and SNTAGT. V was pared by 4 bases and J by 2 bases, with 13 bases between. The CDR3 sequence: CASSANHQPTDTQYF. CDR3 coding DNA: TGTGCCAGCAGTGCCAACCATCAACCCACAGATACGCAGTATTTT.

The chain recombines TRBV7-9 with TRBJ1-5; 7 positions agree with TRBD1. The V and J ends lost 4 bases and 0 bases, in that order; junction bases with no gene match: 3. This CDR3 contains 15 residues. CDR1 and CDR2 (germline): SEHNR, FQNEAQ (reference sequence). This chain's CDR3 is CASSSQGDSNQPQHF. The CDR3 nucleotides are TGTGCCAGCAGCTCGCAGGGGGATAGCAATCAGCCCCAGCATTTT.

This clonotype has at least ten counts. The CDR3 region is CASTPTAGKSEAFF. The CDR3, as DNA: TGTGCCAGCACACCTACGGCAGGAAAGTCTGAAGCTTTCTTT. The chain recombines TRBV6-5 with TRBJ1-1; D call uncertain. This CDR3 has 14 residues. CDR1 and CDR2 (germline): MNHEY, SVGAGI. Trimming shortened V by 7 bases and J by 6 bases, and 18 bases separated the two germline ends.

This chain links TRBV5-1 with TRBJ2-5, with D perhaps being TRBD1 or TRBD2 (5 bases each). Germline-derived CDR1 and CDR2 are SGHRS and YFSETQ. The V and J ends lost 0 bases and 7 bases respectively, with 16 bases between them. This CDR3 is 15 amino acids long. The CDR3 DNA reads as TGCGCCAGCAGCTTGGATGCTTGGGGGTCCGGGACCCAGTACTTC. Protein product: CASSLDAWGSGTQYF. Full variable domain (missing parts from reference TRBV5-1 and TRBJ2-5): KAGVTQTPRYLIKTRGQQVTLSCSPISGHRSVSWYQQTPGQGLQFLFEYFSETQRNKGNFPGRFSGRQFSNSRSEMNVSTLELGDSALYLCASSLDAWGSGTQYFGPGTRLLVL.

This clonotype was detected ten times or more. The chain employs TRBV29-1 and TRBJ2-5, with 12 bases identical to TRBD2. The CDR3 extends over 16 amino acids. V lost 4 bases and J lost 5; bases outside the gene matches: 11. Germline V gives CDR1 SQVTM, CDR2 ANQGSEA. The CDR3 is CSVVGGRTSGIETQYF. DNA of the CDR3: TGCAGCGTTGTGGGGGGCCGGACTAGCGGGATTGAGACCCAGTACTTC.

This clonotype showed up just a few times. The V and J genes are TRBV20-1 and TRBJ2-1, with TRBD2 identical over 10 bases. Losses at the gene ends were 5 bases for V and 4 bases for J; bases not matched to a gene: 8. Germline V CDR1 and CDR2: DFQATT, SNEGSKA (reference sequence). This CDR3 is 15 amino acids long. The CDR3 here is CSASGTSGAYNEQFF. CDR3 nucleotides: TGCAGTGCTTCGGGCACTAGCGGGGCTTACAATGAGCAGTTCTTC.

This clonotype turned up a few times. The chain links TRBV9 to TRBJ1-3; tentatively, D is TRBD1 (6 bases). The ends were cut back, 6 bases at V and 0 bases at J, with 13 bases in the middle. This CDR3 contains 15 residues. Germline V gives CDR1 SGDLS, CDR2 YYNGEE. CDR3 nucleotides: TGTGCCAGCATCCCCTCAGGGGACTCTGGAAACACCATATATTTT. Translation: CASIPSGDSGNTIYF.

This clonotype showed up many times. The CDR3 bases are TGCAGTGCTAGCCCCGGACGGCAGAACACCGGGGAGCTGTTTTTT. Residues: CSASPGRQNTGELFF. The chain has TRBV20-1 and TRBJ2-2; D unclear. V lost 3 bases and J 1 base, leaving 12 bases between the germline ends. This CDR3 has 15 amino acids. In germline, CDR1 is DFQATT, CDR2 SNEGSKA (reference sequence).

This clonotype was seen many times. The V gene is TRBV5-1, the J gene TRBJ2-1; D is perhaps TRBD1 (5 bases). CDR3 size: 15 residues. The V gene's germline CDR1 is SGHRS and CDR2 YFSETQ. V was shortened by 1 base and J by 5 bases, with 13 bases between the two germline ends. The CDR3 here is CASSLQGRGDNEQFF. The CDR3 DNA follows: TGCGCCAGCAGCTTGCAGGGTCGAGGAGACAATGAGCAGTTCTTC.

The chain couples TRBV6-5 to TRBJ2-6; tentative D call: TRBD1 (6 bases). Trimming removed 5 bases at V and 8 bases at J, with 25 bases between. The CDR3 loop spans 18 amino acids. CDR1 is MNHEY and CDR2 is SVGAGI in the germline V gene. The CDR3 spells CASSTRMGARLRTNVLTF. DNA of the CDR3: TGTGCCAGCAGTACTCGGATGGGGGCGCGGCTTAGGACCAACGTCCTGACTTTC.

This clonotype appeared a few times. V usage is TRBV28 and J usage is TRBJ1-2; 9 bases are shared with TRBD1. Germline V gene data show CDR1 as MDHEN and CDR2 as SYDVKM. V lost 2 bases, J lost 8 bases, and 3 bases stayed unmatched. The CDR3 extends over 13 amino acids. The CDR3 coding sequence is TGTGCCAGCAGTTTACGGGACAGGGACGGCTACACCTTC. It specifies CASSLRDRDGYTF.

V gene TRBV4-3 combines with J gene TRBJ2-3; D uncertain. Germline V gives CDR1 LGHNA, CDR2 YSLEER. This CDR3 has 15 amino acids. V lost 5 bases, J lost 6 bases, and 18 bases lay in between. CDR3 loop: CASSFMDLGSDTQYF. The CDR3, as DNA: TGCGCCAGCAGCTTTATGGACCTTGGCTCGGATACGCAGTATTTT.

V is TRBV6-1 and J is TRBJ2-6; 11 nucleotides line up with TRBD1. Germline CDR1 is MNHNS and CDR2 is SASEGT. Unmatched junction bases numbered 12, after V lost 8 bases and J lost 0 bases. The CDR3 is 19 amino acids. CDR3 region: CASEQIPGTGGSGANVLTF. The CDR3 DNA reads TGTGCCAGCGAACAAATCCCCGGGACAGGGGGCTCTGGGGCCAACGTCCTGACTTTC.

The sample holds many counts of this clonotype. The chain is built from TRBV4-2 and TRBJ2-1; 8 bases align to TRBD2. The trim removed 5 bases at V and 0 bases at J, leaving 6 bases unmatched. The V gene's germline CDR1 is LGHNA and CDR2 YNFKEQ. This CDR3 spans 16 amino acids. In nucleotides, the CDR3 is TGTGCCAGCAGCTCGGGGACTAGTTTCTCCTACAATGAGCAGTTCTTC. It encodes CASSSGTSFSYNEQFF.

V is TRBV6-5 and J is TRBJ1-3; D is unclear. Trimming cost V 5 bases and J 6 bases, with 14 bases left between them. CDR1 and CDR2 from the germline V gene are MNHEY and SVGAGI. This CDR3 region has 14 residues. The chain's CDR3 is CASSLTGPPNTIYF. Here the CDR3 DNA reads TGTGCCAGCAGTCTAACGGGCCCACCAAACACCATATATTTT.

There are many counts of this clonotype. The chain combines TRBV12-3 or TRBV12-4 with TRBJ1-2; weak D call: TRBD1 (5 bases). This CDR3 has 14 amino acids. Between the trimmed V and J ends, which lost 7 bases and 3 bases, there was a span of 15 bases. In DNA, the CDR3 is TGTGCCAGCACCCTCGGGGGTAGGGACTATGGCTACACCTTC. Translated, it gives CASTLGGRDYGYTF.

This clonotype showed up just a few times. The chain recombines TRBV20-1 with TRBJ1-6, with TRBD1 identical over 9 bases. V dropped 5 bases and J dropped 10; count of bases not matched to a gene: 3. Germline V CDR1 and CDR2: DFQATT, SNEGSKA (reference sequence). CDR3 length: 12 residues. The CDR3 region is CSAETGGSPLHF. The DNA for the CDR3 is TGCAGTGCTGAGACAGGGGGGTCACCCCTCCACTTT.

In this sample, this clonotype turned up many times. The gene calls are TRBV29-1 and TRBJ1-5, with D possibly being TRBD1 (5 bases). The CDR3 is 11 amino acids. The V gene's germline CDR1 is SQVTM and CDR2 ANQGSEA. Trimming took off 4 bases at V and 7 bases at J, with 8 bases between the two ends. The CDR3 reads CSVGGEQPQHF. CDR3 coding DNA: TGCAGCGTTGGGGGGGAACAGCCCCAGCATTTT.

This clonotype has a handful of counts. Here the CDR3 reads CASSRQSGNTIYF. CDR3 nucleotides: TGTGCCAGCAGTAGACAGTCTGGAAACACCATATATTTT. The chain joins TRBV12-3 or TRBV12-4 to TRBJ1-3; perhaps TRBD1 as D (5 bases). V was trimmed by 5 bases and J by 1 base, leaving 6 bases between them. This CDR3 is 13 amino acids long.

V and J are TRBV25-1 and TRBJ1-1; 11 nucleotides align to TRBD1. The CDR3 is 14 amino acids. J was trimmed by 5 bases and V by 4 bases; bases with no gene match: 3. Germline loops: CDR1 MGHDK, CDR2 SYGVNS. Here the CDR3 DNA reads TGTGCCAGCAGTGGGGACAGGGGGTTAACTGAAGCTTTCTTT. It specifies CASSGDRGLTEAFF. Complete variable domain (other parts from reference TRBV25-1 and TRBJ1-1): EADIYQTPRYLVIGTGKKITLECSQTMGHDKMYWYQQDPGMELHLIHYSYGVNSTEKGDLSSESTVSRIRTEHFPLTLESARPSHTSQYLCASSGDRGLTEAFFGQGTRLTVV.

This clonotype was found a few times. The rearrangement joins TRBV20-1 to TRBJ1-1; 7 nucleotides match TRBD1. The CDR3 is 14 residues long. Germline CDR1 is DFQATT and CDR2 is SNEGSKA (reference sequence). The junction had 5 bases not matched to a gene; V was cut back by 4 bases and J by 0 bases. The CDR3 region has the DNA TGCAGTGCTAACAGGGGAGGTGTGAACACTGAAGCTTTCTTT. It translates to CSANRGGVNTEAFF.

The chain employs TRBV6-5 and TRBJ2-2; TRBD1 matches at 10 bases. The CDR3 loop spans 18 amino acids. Trimming removed 3 bases from V and 0 bases from J; junction bases left unmatched: 7. Germline lookup yields CDR1 MNHEY and CDR2 SVGAGI. This CDR3 is CASSYTPDRGPNTGELFF. The CDR3 DNA sequence: TGTGCCAGCAGTTATACCCCAGACAGGGGGCCGAACACCGGGGAGCTGTTTTTT.

Remarks on this clonotype: A much bigger clone sits one base away, suggesting this may be a read error. The chain carries TRBV4-2 and TRBJ1-1; weak D call: TRBD1 (6 bases). CDR1 is LGHNA, CDR2 YNFKEQ, per germline. The CDR3 covers 15 residues. CDR3 protein: CASSDTGSGDTEDFF. As DNA, the CDR3 is TGTGCCAGCAGCGACACAGGGTCGGGGGACACTGAAGATTTCTTT.